The clone carrying this TCR beta chain was picked up a small number of times. Antigen specificity is unknown. This record comes from a study of response to subunit inactivated influenza vaccine. Whole-study results and caveats: The study's authors posited that every seasonal influenza vaccination enlists few new T cells.

Germline V lookup: CDR1 SGHAT, CDR2 FQNNGV. V was trimmed by 5 bases and J by 9 bases, leaving 23 bases between them. The CDR3 is 16 residues long. TCRdb ran MiXCR on the RT-PCR reads and lists one entry per CDR3 protein. Of under 200,000 distinct CDR3 sequences listed, roughly a tenth are singletons. Sequencing was performed on non-naive T cells sorted from PBMCs, taken roughly 6 weeks after vaccination. The V gene is TRBV11-2, the J gene TRBJ2-1; D may correspond to TRBD1 or TRBD2 (5 bases each). This clonotype was sampled from a man between 45 and 60 years old who received an inactivated influenza vaccine. CDR3 sequence reads: CASSMTRGPKSPEQFF. DNA of the CDR3: TGTGCCAGCAGCATGACCCGGGGACCAAAGAGCCCTGAGCAGTTCTTC.